The present T cell receptor beta chain was sequenced within a study of cytomegalovirus exposure and HLA in healthy donors. CDR1 MNHEY and CDR2 SMNVEV come from the germline V gene (reference sequence). V was clipped by 6 bases and J by 0 bases, with 12 bases between them. This CDR3 comprises 15 residues. Profiled with immunoSEQ multiplex PCR; TCRdb holds only in-frame clones, not every one. Of approximately 120,000 clones in the sample, about 90% were seen once. The specimen was PBMCs. This receptor was obtained from a woman in her late teens or twenties in good health and CMV-seronegative. The chain employs TRBV27 and TRBJ2-1, with unresolved D. The CDR3 reads CASRDGLASYNEQFF. For the CDR3, the DNA is TGTGCCAGCAGGGATGGGCTTGCCTCCTACAATGAGCAGTTCTTC.